Each of the 2 T cell receptor beta chains below was sequenced from the same sample in a study of cytomegalovirus exposure and HLA in healthy donors. Both 60 Vbeta primers and 13 Jbeta primers went into the PCR. Here immunoSEQ multiplex PCR was the method, and the copy in TCRdb shows in-frame clones only, minus some. The table has about 110,000 clones, 70% to 85% seen once; the top ten hold 4.2%. The source material was PBMCs. The receptors were sampled from a male donor in good health and CMV-seronegative.

The chain couples TRBV5-6 to TRBJ2-5; 9 nucleotides line up with TRBD2. The DNA end is a closer match to TRBJ2-7, so the J assignment may be wrong. Germline assignment: CDR1 SGHDT and CDR2 YYEEEE. CDR3 length equals 15 residues. The CDR3 coding sequence is TGTGCCAGCAGCTTGGTCCTAGCGGGAAGGAACGAGCAGTACTTC. Its protein is CASSLVLAGRNEQYF.

V gene TRBV7-2 combines with J gene TRBJ2-1; D is unclear. The CDR3 has 12 residues. The V gene's germline CDR1 is SGHTA and CDR2 FQGNSA. V was trimmed by 4 bases and J by 3 bases, leaving 4 bases between them. CDR3 loop: CASSSNYNEQFF. CDR3 bases: TGTGCCAGCAGCTCCAACTACAATGAGCAGTTCTTC.